This TCR beta chain is drawn from a study of cytomegalovirus exposure and HLA in healthy donors. Study-wide results and caveats: Another analysis was done later, and it associated over 15,000 TCR beta sequences with HLA alleles at 0.05 false discovery rate. The Asian-associated ancestry cluster reportedly had fewer N-insertions than the approximately 670-donor mean in a later analysis. Further analysis, carried out later, found HLA-associated TCR beta chains more clonally expanded than equally common other chains. Several of the most significant clusters appeared linked to common viral pathogens, based on a later analysis.

PCR was performed using 60 Vbeta and 13 Jbeta primers. The data were produced by immunoSEQ multiplex PCR, yet TCRdb's version contains in-frame clones alone and is incomplete. The sample has around 98,000 clones, under 75% seen once. This CDR3 contains 12 residues. Trimming removed 4 bases at V and 1 base at J, with 8 bases between. Per germline, CDR1 SQVTM and CDR2 ANQGSEA. This clone is medium-sized. No antigen is known for it. Additional DNA sequences in this sample encode the identical CDR3. The receptor was derived from a female donor in good health and CMV-seronegative. The sample was PBMCs. The chain recombines TRBV29-1 with TRBJ2-7, with a possible D match to TRBD1 (6 bases). CDR3 bases: TGCAGCGTTGGGGACAATTCCTACGAGCAGTACTTC. Protein: CSVGDNSYEQYF.